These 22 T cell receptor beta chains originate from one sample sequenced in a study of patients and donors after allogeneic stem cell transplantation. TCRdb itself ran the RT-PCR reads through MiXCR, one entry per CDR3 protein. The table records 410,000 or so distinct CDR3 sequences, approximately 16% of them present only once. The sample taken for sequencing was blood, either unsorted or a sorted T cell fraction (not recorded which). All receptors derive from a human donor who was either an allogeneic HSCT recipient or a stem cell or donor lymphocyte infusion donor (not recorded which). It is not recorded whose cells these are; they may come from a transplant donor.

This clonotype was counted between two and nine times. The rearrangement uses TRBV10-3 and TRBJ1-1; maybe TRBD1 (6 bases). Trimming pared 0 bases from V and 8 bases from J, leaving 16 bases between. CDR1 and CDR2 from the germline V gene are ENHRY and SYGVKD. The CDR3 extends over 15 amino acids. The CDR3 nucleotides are TGTGCCATCAGTGAGTCCGGACAGCCAGGCGTCGAAGCTTTCTTT. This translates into CAISESGQPGVEAFF.

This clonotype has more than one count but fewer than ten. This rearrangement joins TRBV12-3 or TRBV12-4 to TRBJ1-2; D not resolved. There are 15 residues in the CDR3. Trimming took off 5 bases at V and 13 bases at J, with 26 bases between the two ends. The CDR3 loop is CASSQTAGLGWFCTF. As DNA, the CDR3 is TGTGCCAGCAGTCAAACGGCGGGTCTTGGGTGGTTCTGCACCTTC.

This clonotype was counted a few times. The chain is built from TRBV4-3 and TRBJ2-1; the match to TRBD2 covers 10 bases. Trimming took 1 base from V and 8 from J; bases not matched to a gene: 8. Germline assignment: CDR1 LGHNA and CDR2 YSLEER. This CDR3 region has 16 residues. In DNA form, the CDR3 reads TGCGCCAGCAGCCAAGTAGAGCGGGGGGGCCTGGATGAGCAGTTCTTC. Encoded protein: CASSQVERGGLDEQFF.

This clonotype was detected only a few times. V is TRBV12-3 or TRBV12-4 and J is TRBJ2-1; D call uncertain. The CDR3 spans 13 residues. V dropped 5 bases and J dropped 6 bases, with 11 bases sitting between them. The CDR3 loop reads CASSLRPSNEQFF. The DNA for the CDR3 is TGTGCCAGCAGTCTCAGGCCGAGCAATGAGCAGTTCTTC.

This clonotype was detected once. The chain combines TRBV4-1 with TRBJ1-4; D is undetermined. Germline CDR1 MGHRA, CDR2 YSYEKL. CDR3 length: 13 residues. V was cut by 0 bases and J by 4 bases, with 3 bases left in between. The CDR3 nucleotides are TGCGCCAGCAGCCAAGATCGTAATGAAAAACTGTTTTTT. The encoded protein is CASSQDRNEKLFF.

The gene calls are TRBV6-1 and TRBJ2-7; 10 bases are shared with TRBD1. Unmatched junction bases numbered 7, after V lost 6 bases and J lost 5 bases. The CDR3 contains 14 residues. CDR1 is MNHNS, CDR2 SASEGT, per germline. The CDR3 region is CASSGGQGLHEQYF. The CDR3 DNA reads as TGTGCCAGCAGCGGGGGACAGGGGCTTCACGAGCAGTACTTC.

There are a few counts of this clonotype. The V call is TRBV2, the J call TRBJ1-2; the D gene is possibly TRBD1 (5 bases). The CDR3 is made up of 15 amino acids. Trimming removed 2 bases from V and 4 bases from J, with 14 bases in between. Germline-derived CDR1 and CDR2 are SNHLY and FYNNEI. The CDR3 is CASSEIGQGPYGYTF. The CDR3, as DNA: TGTGCCAGCAGTGAAATAGGCCAGGGACCCTATGGCTACACCTTC. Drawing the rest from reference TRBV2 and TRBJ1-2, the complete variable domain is EPEVTQTPSHQVTQMGQEVILRCVPISNHLYFYWYRQILGQKVEFLVSFYNNEISEKSEIFDDQFSVERPDGSNFTLKIRSTKLEDSAMYFCASSEIGQGPYGYTFGSGTRLTVV.

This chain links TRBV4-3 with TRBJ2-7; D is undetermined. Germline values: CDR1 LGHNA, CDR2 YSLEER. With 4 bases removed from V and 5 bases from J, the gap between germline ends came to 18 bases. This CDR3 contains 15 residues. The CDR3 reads CASSPSPGAINEQYF. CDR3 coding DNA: TGCGCCAGCAGCCCCTCCCCTGGTGCCATCAACGAGCAGTACTTC.

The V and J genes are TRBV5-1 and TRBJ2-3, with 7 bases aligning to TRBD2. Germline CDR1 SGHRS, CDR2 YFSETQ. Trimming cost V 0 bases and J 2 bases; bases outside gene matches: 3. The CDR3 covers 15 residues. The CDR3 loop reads CASSLAAGDTDTQYF. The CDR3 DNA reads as TGCGCCAGCAGCTTGGCCGCGGGGGACACAGATACGCAGTATTTT.

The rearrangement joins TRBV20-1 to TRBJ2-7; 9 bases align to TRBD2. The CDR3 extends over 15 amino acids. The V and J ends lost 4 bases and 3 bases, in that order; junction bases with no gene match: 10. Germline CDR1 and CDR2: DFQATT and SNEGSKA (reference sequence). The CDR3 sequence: CSAKGIAGDLYEQYF. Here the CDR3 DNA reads TGCAGTGCTAAAGGAATAGCGGGGGACCTCTACGAGCAGTACTTC.

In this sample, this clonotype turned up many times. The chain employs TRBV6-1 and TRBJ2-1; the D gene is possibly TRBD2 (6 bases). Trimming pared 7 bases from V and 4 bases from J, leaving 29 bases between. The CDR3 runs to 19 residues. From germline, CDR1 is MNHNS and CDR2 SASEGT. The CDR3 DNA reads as TGTGCCAGCACCCATACCGGACGCGGGAAAATGAGTAATTACAATGAGCAGTTCTTC. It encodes CASTHTGRGKMSNYNEQFF.

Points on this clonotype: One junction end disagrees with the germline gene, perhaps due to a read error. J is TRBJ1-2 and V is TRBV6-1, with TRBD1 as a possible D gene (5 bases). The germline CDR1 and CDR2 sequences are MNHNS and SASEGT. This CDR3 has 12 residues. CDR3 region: CASSSGPRLGPF. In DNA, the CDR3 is TGTGCCAGCAGTTCCGGGCCACGTTTGGGACCCTTC.

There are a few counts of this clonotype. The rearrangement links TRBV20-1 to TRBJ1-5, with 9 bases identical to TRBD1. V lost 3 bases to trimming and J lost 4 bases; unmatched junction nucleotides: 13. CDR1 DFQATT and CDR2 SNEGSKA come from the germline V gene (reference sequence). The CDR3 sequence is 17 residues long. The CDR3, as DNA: TGCAGTGCTAGTTTTGCCGCGGGACAGGGCGCAAATCAGCCCCAGCATTTT. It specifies CSASFAAGQGANQPQHF.

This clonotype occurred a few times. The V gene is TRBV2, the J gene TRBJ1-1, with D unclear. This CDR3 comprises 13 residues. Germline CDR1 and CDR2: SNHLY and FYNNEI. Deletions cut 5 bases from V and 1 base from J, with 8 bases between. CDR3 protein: CASSFSTNTEAFF. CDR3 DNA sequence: TGTGCCAGCAGTTTTAGTACGAACACTGAAGCTTTCTTT.

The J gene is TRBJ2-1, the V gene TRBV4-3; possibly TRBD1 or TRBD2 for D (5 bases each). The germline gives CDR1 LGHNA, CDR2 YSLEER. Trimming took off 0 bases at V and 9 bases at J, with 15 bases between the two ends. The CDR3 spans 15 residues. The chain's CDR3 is CASSQDRAGTGEQFF. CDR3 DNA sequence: TGCGCCAGCAGCCAAGATCGGGCAGGGACGGGTGAGCAGTTCTTC.

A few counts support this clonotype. DNA of the CDR3: TGTGCCAGCAGTTTAACGGTGACAGGGGCTAGCAATCAGCCCCAGCATTTT. Translation: CASSLTVTGASNQPQHF. The V gene is TRBV12-3 or TRBV12-4, the J gene TRBJ1-5; TRBD1 matches at 8 bases. The CDR3 is 17 residues long. V trimming: 2 bases; J trimming: 0 bases; junction bases outside the gene matches: 6.

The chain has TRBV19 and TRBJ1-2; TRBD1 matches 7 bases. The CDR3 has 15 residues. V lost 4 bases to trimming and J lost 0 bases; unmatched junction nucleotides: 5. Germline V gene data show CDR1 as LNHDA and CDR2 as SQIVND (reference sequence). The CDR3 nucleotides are TGTGCCAGTAGTAACAGGGACAGCCCTAACTATGGCTACACCTTC. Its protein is CASSNRDSPNYGYTF.

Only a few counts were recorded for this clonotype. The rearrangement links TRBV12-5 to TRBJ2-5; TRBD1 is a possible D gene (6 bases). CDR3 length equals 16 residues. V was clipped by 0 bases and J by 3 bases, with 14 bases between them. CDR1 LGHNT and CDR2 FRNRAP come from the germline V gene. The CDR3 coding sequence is TGTGCTAGTGGTTTGGTACTGAGGGGGATCAAAGAGACCCAGTACTTC. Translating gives CASGLVLRGIKETQYF.

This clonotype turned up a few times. CDR3 sequence: CASSLAQYNYGYTF. The CDR3 coding sequence is TGTGCCAGCAGCTTAGCACAATATAACTATGGCTACACCTTC. The V and J genes are TRBV7-9 and TRBJ1-2; D is undetermined. The germline V gene encodes CDR1 SEHNR and CDR2 FQNEAQ (reference sequence). The CDR3 covers 14 residues. Deletions cut 0 bases from V and 1 base from J, with 6 bases between. Looking up the rest from reference TRBV7-9 and TRBJ1-2 gives the full variable domain: DTGVSQNPRHKITKRGQNVTFRCDPISEHNRLYWYRQTLGQGPEFLTYFQNEAQLEKSRLLSDRFSAERPKGSFSTLEIQRTEQGDSAMYLCASSLAQYNYGYTFGSGTRLTVV.

CDR3 sequence (DNA): TGCAGTGCTAGCGTCCCGGGAAGGGGGCTCTACGAGCAGTACTTC. Protein: CSASVPGRGLYEQYF. The gene calls are TRBV20-1 and TRBJ2-7; TRBD1 agrees at 7 bases. Germline V gene sequence: CDR1 DFQATT, CDR2 SNEGSKA (reference sequence). CDR3 length equals 15 residues. V was clipped by 3 bases and J by 3 bases; unmatched bases: 11.

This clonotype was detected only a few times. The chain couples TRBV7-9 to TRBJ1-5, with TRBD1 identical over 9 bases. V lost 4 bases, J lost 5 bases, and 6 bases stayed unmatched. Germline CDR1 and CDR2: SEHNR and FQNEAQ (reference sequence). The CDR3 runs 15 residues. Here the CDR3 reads CASSSSRDRDQPQHF. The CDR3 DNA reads TGTGCCAGCAGCTCATCCCGGGACAGGGATCAGCCCCAGCATTTT.

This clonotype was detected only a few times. Here the CDR3 reads CASSLGLRHTHYEQYF. In DNA, the CDR3 is TGTGCCAGCAGCTTAGGACTCCGGCACACGCACTACGAGCAGTACTTC. The V gene is TRBV7-8, the J gene TRBJ2-7; D call uncertain. Trimming cost V 1 base and J 3 bases, with 16 bases left between them. The CDR3 extends over 16 amino acids. CDR1 is SGHVS, CDR2 FQNEAQ, per germline.